This T cell receptor (beta chain) was recorded in a study of cytomegalovirus exposure and HLA in healthy donors. Findings and limits, study-wide: Reportedly, cytomegalovirus status was diagnosed with high sensitivity and specificity. A later analysis appeared to link common viral pathogens to several of the most significant clusters. A later analysis showed HLA-associated TCR beta chains outstripping equally common others in clonal expansion. DRB1 had the most TCR associations and HLA-C the fewest, a later analysis found, with rates varying by HLA locus.

A multiplex PCR was run with 60 Vbeta primers and 13 Jbeta primers. Measured with immunoSEQ multiplex PCR; TCRdb has only the in-frame clones, and not every one. The data show 81,000 or so clones, more than 70% seen once. To note about this clone: Its antigen is still unknown.

This CDR3 comprises 17 residues. CDR1 SGDLS and CDR2 YYNGEE come from the germline V gene. The V segment lost 0 bases and the J segment 1 base; nucleotides outside the gene matches: 8. The genes are TRBV9 and TRBJ1-1; 8 nucleotides agree with TRBD1. Sequencing input: PBMCs. This sequence was found in a man aged 60 to 75 in good health and CMV-seronegative. In DNA, the CDR3 is TGTGCCAGCAGCGTAGCTTCCCAGGGGGCGGAGAACACTGAAGCTTTCTTT. It is translated as CASSVASQGAENTEAFF.